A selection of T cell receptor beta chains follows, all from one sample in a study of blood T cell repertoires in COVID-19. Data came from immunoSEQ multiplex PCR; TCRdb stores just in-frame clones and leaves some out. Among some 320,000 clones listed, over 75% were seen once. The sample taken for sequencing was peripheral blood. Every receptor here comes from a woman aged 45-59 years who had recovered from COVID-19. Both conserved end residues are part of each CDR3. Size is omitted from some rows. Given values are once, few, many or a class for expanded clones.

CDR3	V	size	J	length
CASSQFQGNPNTEAFF	TRBV14	.	TRBJ1-1	16
CASSSGDTEAFF	TRBV28	.	TRBJ1-1	12
CAISTDTSYGYTF	TRBV10-3	once	TRBJ1-2	13
CASSLVQGANGFWYF	TRBV28	.	TRBJ2-7	15
CASSVSGTHYGYTF	TRBV7-2	.	TRBJ1-2	14
CASSFWRAEQFF	TRBV5-8	.	TRBJ2-1	12
CASSLLAITDTQYF	TRBV7-6	.	TRBJ2-3	14
CASRNRGDTGELFF	TRBV6-5	.	TRBJ2-2	14
CASSLAGGPLNEQFF	TRBV6-4	.	TRBJ2-1	15
CSVASGAGVREQFF	TRBV29-1	.	TRBJ2-1	14
CASSRGQTPEKLFF	TRBV10-2	once	TRBJ1-4	14
CASSEVEALTDTQYF	TRBV2	.	TRBJ2-3	15
CASSHTGVGETQYF	TRBV4-3	.	TRBJ2-5	14
CASSSRTDQETQYF	TRBV11-3	.	TRBJ2-5	14
CASSFRGYIGELFF	TRBV5-6	.	TRBJ2-2	14
CASSLVRGASGANVLTF	TRBV11-2	.	TRBJ2-6	17
CASSSTRRGATIYF	TRBV19	.	TRBJ1-3	14
CASSVGGTGANTEAFF	TRBV9	.	TRBJ1-1	16
CASSLRGGEQFF	TRBV3-1/TRBV3-2	.	TRBJ2-1	12
CASSIADRQLKELFF	TRBV19	once	TRBJ1-4	15
CASSVGRGSGGGYSYEQYF	TRBV2	.	TRBJ2-7	19
CATTTDRVPTDTQYF	TRBV10-3	.	TRBJ2-3	15
CASSPSSGSGDTQYF	TRBV18	.	TRBJ2-3	15
CASSLSNEQFF	TRBV11-2	.	TRBJ2-1	11
CASRDREGGNQPQHF	TRBV19	many	TRBJ1-5	15
CASSELEALGPQHF	TRBV2	.	TRBJ1-5	14
CASSIGAGSGNTIYF	TRBV19	.	TRBJ1-3	15
CSVGTASSYEQYF	TRBV29-1	.	TRBJ2-7	13
CAWMPSISSYNEQFF	TRBV30	.	TRBJ2-1	15
CASSSGQGGGNTIYF	TRBV7-3	.	TRBJ1-3	15
CASSSGLAGVTGTDTQYF	TRBV7-2	.	TRBJ2-3	18
CASSYLAGGLDTQYF	TRBV6-2/TRBV6-3	.	TRBJ2-3	15
CASSLTSGVVETQYF	TRBV5-6	.	TRBJ2-5	15
CASSHRGTVLTGELFF	TRBV7-6	.	TRBJ2-2	16
CASSFSLSYEQYF	TRBV27	.	TRBJ2-7	13
CASSESGRASYEQYF	TRBV27	.	TRBJ2-7	15
CASRHRDRLRETQYF	TRBV28	.	TRBJ2-5	15
CASSLPPHRTGTEAFF	TRBV5-8	once	TRBJ1-1	16
CSASNRGQETQYF	TRBV20-1	.	TRBJ2-5	13
CASSPQTGGYGYTF	TRBV18	.	TRBJ1-2	14
CASSLFLGGSHEQFF	TRBV27	.	TRBJ2-1	15